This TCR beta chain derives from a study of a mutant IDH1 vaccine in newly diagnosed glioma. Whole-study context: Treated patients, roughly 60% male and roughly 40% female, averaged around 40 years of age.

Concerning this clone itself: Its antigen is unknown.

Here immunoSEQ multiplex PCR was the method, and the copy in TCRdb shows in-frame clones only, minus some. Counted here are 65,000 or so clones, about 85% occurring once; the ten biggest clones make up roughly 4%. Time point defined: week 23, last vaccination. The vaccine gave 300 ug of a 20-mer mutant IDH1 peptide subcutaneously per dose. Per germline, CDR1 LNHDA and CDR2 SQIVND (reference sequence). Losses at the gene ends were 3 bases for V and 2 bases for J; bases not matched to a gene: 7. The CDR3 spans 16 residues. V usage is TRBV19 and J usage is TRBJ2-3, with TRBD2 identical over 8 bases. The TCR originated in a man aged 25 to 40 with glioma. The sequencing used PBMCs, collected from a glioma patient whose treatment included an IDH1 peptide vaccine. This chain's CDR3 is CASSIVGGVVTDTQYF. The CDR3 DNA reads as TGTGCCAGTAGTATCGTCGGGGGGGTCGTCACAGATACGCAGTATTTT.